Shown below are 6 T cell receptor beta chains from a single sample sequenced in a study of monozygotic twins with inflammatory bowel disease (dated by TCRdb to about 2019). Receptor amplification or capture employed 5' RACE. Reads for this sample came from an Illumina HiSeq 2500. TCRdb reprocessed the reads; each CDR3 protein sequence makes one entry, and DNA is unavailable. The table held for this sample gives about 450,000 distinct CDR3 sequences. Of the sample, 2% to 3% is held by the ten largest clones. The material sequenced was blood. The receptors were sampled from a human donor with ulcerative colitis or Crohn's disease, or a healthy co-twin of an affected twin (not recorded which).

The CDR3 protein is CSAYLSGAEGEQFF. The rearrangement joins TRBV20-1 to TRBJ2-1; without DNA, the TCRdb call of TRBD2 cannot be checked. The CDR3 has 14 amino acids. Germline CDR1 is DFQATT and CDR2 is SNEGSKA (reference sequence).

The CDR3 loop reads CASSHGPPGELFF. J is TRBJ2-2 and V is TRBV4-1. From germline, CDR1 is MGHRA and CDR2 YSYEKL. The CDR3 contains 13 residues.

The chain uses TRBV5-6 and TRBJ1-5; there is no DNA to check the TCRdb D call of TRBD1. The CDR3 length is 16 residues. Germline V gene sequence: CDR1 SGHDT, CDR2 YYEEEE. The CDR3 region is CASSIGGDRNNQPQHF.

The chain couples TRBV3-1 to TRBJ1-1; TCRdb selects TRBD1, and the lack of DNA leaves this call unchecked. Per the germline V gene, CDR1 is LGHDT and CDR2 is YNNKEL (reference sequence). The CDR3 extends over 13 amino acids. CDR3 in amino acids: CASSQGGDVEAFF. Filled out from reference TRBV3-1 and TRBJ1-1, the complete variable domain reads DTAVSQTPKYLVTQMGNDKSIKCEQNLGHDTMYWYKQDSKKFLKIMFSYNNKELIINETVPNRFSPKSPDKAHLNLHINSLELGDSAVYFCASSQGGDVEAFFGQGTRLTVV.

The chain is built from TRBV11-2 and TRBJ2-2; checking the TCRdb D call of TRBD2 is not possible without DNA. The CDR3 runs to 16 residues. The germline V gene has CDR1 SGHAT and CDR2 FQNNGV. The CDR3 sequence is CASSPRGLADTGELFF.

The gene calls are TRBV6-5 and TRBJ1-1; TCRdb indicates TRBD1, and absent DNA this call remains unverified. The CDR3 consists of 14 residues. Germline CDR1 is MNHEY and CDR2 is SVGAGI. The CDR3 protein is CASSWGTMNTEAFF.